A single T cell receptor beta chain is shown here with its context. The data stem from a study of CD8 T cells in Susac syndrome. Between the trimmed V and J ends, which lost 4 bases and 0 bases, there was a span of 10 bases. CDR3 length: 14 amino acids. Germline assignment: CDR1 GTSNPN and CDR2 SVGIG (reference sequence). RNA, at about 0.5 to 1 ug, was reverse transcribed with random hexamers. TCRdb re-derived calls from the immunoSEQ multiplex PCR reads in MiXCR, one entry per CDR3 protein. The sample holds around 130,000 distinct CDR3 sequences, over 90% seen once. The sample comprised CD4+ T cells from PBMCs. The chain is built from TRBV30 and TRBJ1-3; D remains ambiguous. The sequence came from a human donor with Susac syndrome. This CDR3 is CAWMPSFSGNTIYF. The CDR3 DNA reads TGTGCCTGGATGCCCAGCTTCTCTGGAAACACCATATATTTT.